This TCR beta chain came from a study of blood T cell repertoires in COVID-19. For the study at large: COVID-19 samples from acute and convalescent phases originated in the United States, Italy and Spain.

As processed by the authors: Amplification from reference gene primers served as the basis for estimated nucleated cell counts. Sequenced by immunoSEQ multiplex PCR; TCRdb stores in-frame clones only, minus some. D and trimming come from the DNA, and the V and J calls and clone size come from that table. The table shows roughly 500,000 clones, with approximately 87% occurring only once. The germline CDR1 and CDR2 sequences are SGHDT and YYEEEE. V shed 4 bases, J shed 6 bases, and the junction held 11 bases outside the gene matches. The CDR3 contains 15 residues. Sequences were obtained from PBMCs or T cells enriched from blood (not recorded which). The clonotype comes from a woman between 35 and 50 years old who had recovered from COVID-19. J is TRBJ2-7 and V is TRBV5-6, with 9 bases fitting TRBD1. CDR3 nucleotide sequence: TGTGCCAGCAGCCCTGCGGGACAGGGTGTCGGCGAGCAGTACTTC. Translated, it gives CASSPAGQGVGEQYF.